Shown below are 7 T cell receptor beta chains from a single sample sequenced in a study of shared clonotypes between healthy human individuals. TCRdb keeps only in-frame clones here, not all; method: immunoSEQ multiplex PCR. The sample has over 950,000 clones, 70% to 80% seen once. Material: memory CD4+ T cells from PBMCs. Subset in this sample: CD45RA-negative fraction. The receptor set was obtained from a man younger than 30 in good health. Some clones in this sample may be carry-over from other donors' samples.

This chain links TRBV29-1 with TRBJ1-2; 9 bases fit TRBD1. V shed 4 bases and J 8 bases; nucleotides not matched to a gene: 5. The CDR3 sequence is 12 residues long. CDR1 is SQVTM, CDR2 ANQGSEA, per germline. Here the CDR3 reads CSVATGGWGYTF. For the CDR3, the DNA is TGCAGCGTTGCAACAGGGGGCTGGGGCTACACCTTC.

Comment on this clone: Additional DNA sequences in this sample encode the identical CDR3. The chain joins TRBV19 to TRBJ1-1, with 7 positions matching TRBD1. The V gene's germline CDR1 is LNHDA and CDR2 SQIVND (reference sequence). The CDR3 runs 14 residues. V lost 3 bases and J lost 4; bases outside the gene matches: 5. The CDR3 loop reads CASSILQGGTEAFF. CDR3 bases: TGTGCCAGTAGTATCCTCCAGGGGGGCACTGAAGCTTTCTTT.

This chain uses TRBV5-1 with TRBJ1-2, with a weak D call TRBD1 (5 bases). Trimming took off 0 bases at V and 8 bases at J, with 14 bases between the two ends. Germline loops: CDR1 SGHRS, CDR2 YFSETQ. This CDR3 region has 14 residues. CDR3 in amino acids: CASSLALGAQGYTF. The CDR3, as DNA: TGCGCCAGCAGCTTGGCCTTAGGGGCGCAGGGCTACACCTTC.

This chain uses TRBV18 with TRBJ1-2, with 7 bases fitting TRBD1. The CDR3 extends over 14 amino acids. Per germline, CDR1 KGHSH and CDR2 LQKENI. The V and J ends lost 3 bases and 4 bases, in that order; junction bases with no gene match: 5. CDR3 coding DNA: TGTGCCAGCTCACCCGAGCGGGACAGCTATGGCTACACCTTC. This codes for CASSPERDSYGYTF.

The V call is TRBV9, the J call TRBJ2-1, with D unclear. Germline loops: CDR1 SGDLS, CDR2 YYNGEE. The ends were cut back, 6 bases at V and 8 bases at J, with 18 bases in the middle. The length of the CDR3 is 14 residues. The CDR3 DNA sequence: TGTGCCAGCACCTCCGGGCCCGACCGCGATGAGCAGTTCTTC. Amino acid sequence: CASTSGPDRDEQFF.

The chain links TRBV5-1 to TRBJ2-4, with no clear D. The ends were cut back, 0 bases at V and 0 bases at J, with 7 bases in the middle. The CDR3 contains 15 residues. Germline V gives CDR1 SGHRS, CDR2 YFSETQ. The CDR3 DNA sequence: TGCGCCAGCAGCTTGGGCCCCAGAGCCAAAAACATTCAGTACTTC. Protein sequence: CASSLGPRAKNIQYF.

This clone was recorded at least ten times. One end of the junction is discordant with germline, which a read error may explain. The genes are TRBV28 and TRBJ2-7, with a weak D call TRBD2 (7 bases). This CDR3 contains 11 residues. Per germline, CDR1 MDHEN and CDR2 SYDVKM. The chain's CDR3 is CASSYRGAHEF. The CDR3 coding sequence is TGTGCCAGCAGTTATCGGGGGGCCCACGAATTC.